Listed here are 9 T cell receptor beta chains from one sample, sequenced in a study of CD8 T cells in Susac syndrome. RNA totalling 0.5 to 1 ug underwent reverse transcription with random hexamers. TCRdb re-called the immunoSEQ multiplex PCR reads with MiXCR, one entry per CDR3 protein. This table holds nearly 110,000 distinct CDR3 sequences, roughly 94% found once. Sequenced material: CD8+ T cells from PBMCs. These receptors all come from a human donor with Susac syndrome.

The chain joins TRBV20-1 to TRBJ2-1; TRBD2 might be the D (5 bases). The V end lost 5 bases, the J end lost 5 bases, and 13 bases lay between the germline ends. Looked up from germline, CDR1 is DFQATT and CDR2 is SNEGSKA (reference sequence). This CDR3 has 13 residues. CDR3 bases: TGCAGTGCTCTATGGACTGAAGACAATGAGCAGTTCTTC. This encodes CSALWTEDNEQFF.

This clonotype has a single count. This chain links TRBV27 with TRBJ2-5; D is possibly TRBD1 or TRBD2 (5 bases each). This CDR3 is 14 amino acids long. Germline loops: CDR1 MNHEY, CDR2 SMNVEV (reference sequence). With 5 bases removed from V and 10 bases from J, the gap between germline ends came to 20 bases. CDR3 nucleotide sequence: TGTGCCAGCAGTCCCGGGACGTCGAAGGGGATCCAGTACTTC. It codes for CASSPGTSKGIQYF.

The chain links TRBV23-1 to TRBJ2-7; D is uncertain. TRBV23-1 is assigned to the ORF class and has an uncertain function. The V gene lost 8 bases and the J gene lost 2 bases, with 10 bases spanning the gap. The CDR3 is 12 residues long. CDR3 sequence reads: CASPAYAYEQYF. In nucleotides, the CDR3 is TGCGCCAGCCCCGCATACGCCTACGAGCAGTACTTC.

The chain uses TRBV19 and TRBJ2-7, with 9 nucleotides matching TRBD2. Trimming cost V 5 bases and J 4 bases; bases outside gene matches: 6. Germline loops: CDR1 LNHDA, CDR2 SQIVND (reference sequence). The CDR3 has 14 residues. As DNA, the CDR3 is TGTGCCAGTAGTCCTAGCGGGGCCTTTTACGAGCAGTACTTC. Protein sequence: CASSPSGAFYEQYF. The full variable domain, in which reference TRBV19 and TRBJ2-7 provide the parts outside the CDR3, is DGGITQSPKYLFRKEGQNVTLSCEQNLNHDAMYWYRQDPGQGLRLIYYSQIVNDFQKGDIAEGYSVSREKKESFPLTVTSAQKNPTAFYLCASSPSGAFYEQYFGPGTRLTVT.

The chain links TRBV13 to TRBJ1-6; 7 bases match TRBD1. The CDR3 loop spans 14 amino acids. Germline CDR1 PRHDT, CDR2 FYEKMQ (reference sequence). V dropped 3 bases and J dropped 5; count of bases not matched to a gene: 1. The CDR3 DNA reads TGTGCCAGCAGCTTGGGGACAGATAATTCACCCCTCCACTTT. Its protein is CASSLGTDNSPLHF.

The chain is built from TRBV15 and TRBJ2-1; 10 positions agree with TRBD1. The CDR3 runs 16 residues. The V segment lost 8 bases and the J segment 4 bases; nucleotides outside the gene matches: 11. Germline-derived CDR1 and CDR2 are LNHNV and YYDKDF (reference sequence). The CDR3: CATGDTGTGAYNEQFF. The CDR3 DNA reads TGTGCCACCGGCGATACCGGGACAGGGGCGTACAATGAGCAGTTCTTC.

The CDR3 coding sequence is TGTGCCAGCAGCTTGGGTGTGGGGGGCGGGTATGGCTACACCTTC. Its protein product is CASSLGVGGGYGYTF. The V call is TRBV5-4, the J call TRBJ1-2; maybe TRBD1 (6 bases). Trimming took off 0 bases at V and 5 bases at J, with 14 bases between the two ends. The length of the CDR3 is 15 residues. The germline V gene encodes CDR1 SGHNT and CDR2 YYREEE (reference sequence).

The chain combines TRBV6-5 with TRBJ2-7, with no clear D. V was pared by 7 bases and J by 3 bases, with 7 bases between. CDR1 and CDR2 from the germline V gene are MNHEY and SVGAGI. The CDR3 is 11 residues long. CDR3 in amino acids: CASTPSYEQYF. The CDR3 coding sequence is TGTGCCAGCACTCCGAGCTACGAGCAGTACTTC.

This chain's CDR3 is CASSVGAAQTYEQYF. As DNA, the CDR3 is TGTGCCAGCAGCGTAGGGGCAGCGCAAACCTACGAGCAGTACTTC. The chain uses TRBV9 and TRBJ2-7; D call uncertain. V shed 0 bases and J shed 2 bases, with 12 bases lying between them. This CDR3 region has 15 residues. CDR1 SGDLS and CDR2 YYNGEE come from the germline V gene.